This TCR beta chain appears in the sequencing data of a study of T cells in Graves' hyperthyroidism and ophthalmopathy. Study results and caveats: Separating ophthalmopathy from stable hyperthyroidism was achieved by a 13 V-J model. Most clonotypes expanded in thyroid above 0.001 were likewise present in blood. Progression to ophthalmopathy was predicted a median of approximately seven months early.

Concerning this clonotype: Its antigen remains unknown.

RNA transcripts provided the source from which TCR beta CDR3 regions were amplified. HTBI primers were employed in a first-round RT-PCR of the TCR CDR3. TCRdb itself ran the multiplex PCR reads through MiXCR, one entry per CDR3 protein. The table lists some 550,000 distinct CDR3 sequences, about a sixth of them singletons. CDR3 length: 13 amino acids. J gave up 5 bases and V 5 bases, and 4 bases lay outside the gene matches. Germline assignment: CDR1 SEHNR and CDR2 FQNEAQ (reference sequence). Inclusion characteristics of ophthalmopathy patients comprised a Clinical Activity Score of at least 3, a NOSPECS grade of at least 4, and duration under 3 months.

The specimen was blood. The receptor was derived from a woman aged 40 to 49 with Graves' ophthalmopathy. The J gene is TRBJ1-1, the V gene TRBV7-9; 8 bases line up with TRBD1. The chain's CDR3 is CASSDRGWTEAFF. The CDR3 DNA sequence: TGTGCCAGCAGCGACAGGGGATGGACTGAAGCTTTCTTT. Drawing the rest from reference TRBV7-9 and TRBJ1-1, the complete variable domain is DTGVSQNPRHKITKRGQNVTFRCDPISEHNRLYWYRQTLGQGPEFLTYFQNEAQLEKSRLLSDRFSAERPKGSFSTLEIQRTEQGDSAMYLCASSDRGWTEAFFGQGTRLTVV.